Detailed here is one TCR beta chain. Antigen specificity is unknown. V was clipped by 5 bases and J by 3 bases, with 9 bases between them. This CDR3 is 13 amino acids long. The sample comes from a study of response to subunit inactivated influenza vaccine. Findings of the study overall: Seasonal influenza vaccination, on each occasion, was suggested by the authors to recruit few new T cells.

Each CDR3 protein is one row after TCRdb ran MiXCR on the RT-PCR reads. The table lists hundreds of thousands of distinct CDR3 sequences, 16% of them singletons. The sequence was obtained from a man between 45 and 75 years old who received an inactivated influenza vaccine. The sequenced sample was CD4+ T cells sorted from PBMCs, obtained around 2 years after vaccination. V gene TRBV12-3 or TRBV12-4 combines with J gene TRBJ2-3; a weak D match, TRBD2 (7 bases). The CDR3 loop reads CASSAGATDTQYF. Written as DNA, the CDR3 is TGTGCCAGCAGTGCGGGGGCGACAGATACGCAGTATTTT.